A selection of T cell receptor beta chains follows, all from one sample in a study of siplizumab effects on memory and regulatory T cells. Repertoires were generated with immunoSEQ multiplex PCR, while TCRdb's copy carries only in-frame clones and drops some. The repertoire holds around 83,000 clones, with approximately 90% as singletons. The specimen was CD4+ T cells sorted from blood. All receptors derive from a human donor in good health. Each CDR3 is given with its conserved first and last residue.

j_gene | v_gene | len | CDR3aa
TRBJ1-3 | TRBV5-1 | 14 | CASSLGAAGNTIYF
TRBJ2-1 | TRBV6-5 | 15 | CASSGRYQGYNEQFF
TRBJ2-3 | TRBV27 | 16 | CASSLLGGRALDTQYF
TRBJ2-3 | TRBV28 | 14 | CATQFSGSNLALNF
TRBJ2-6 | TRBV7-2 | 16 | CASSGGRTYGANVLTF
TRBJ2-3 | TRBV4-2 | 16 | CASSQDPGGSTDTQYF
TRBJ2-2 | TRBV5-5 | 14 | CASSLGVNTGELFF
TRBJ1-1 | TRBV6-1 | 12 | CASSDIRRQAFF
TRBJ2-7 | TRBV6-4 | 14 | CASSTGTGATMQYF
TRBJ2-2 | TRBV9 | 15 | CASSVFGGDTGELFF
TRBJ2-3 | TRBV6-1 | 14 | CASSTGGGTDTQYF
TRBJ1-2 | TRBV5-1 | 16 | CASSPGGAFTNYGYTF
TRBJ2-2 | TRBV6-6 | 13 | CASSFGGTGELFF
TRBJ2-1 | TRBV9 | 17 | CASSAEGTSGSYNEQFF
TRBJ2-3 | TRBV7-3 | 16 | CASSQTVRALTDTQYF
TRBJ1-4 | TRBV5-6 | 13 | CASSFVANEKLFF
TRBJ2-3 | TRBV7-3 | 15 | CASSLGVGVGDTQYF
TRBJ1-2 | TRBV5-1 | 12 | CASSYEGYGYTF
TRBJ1-5 | TRBV6-5 | 13 | CASSWDHNQPQHF
TRBJ1-5 | TRBV6-5 | 13 | CASSELGNQPQHF
TRBJ1-3 | TRBV28 | 19 | CASSLFLFGGEGFGNTIYF
TRBJ1-1 | TRBV18 | 13 | CASQLGTNTEAFF
TRBJ2-3 | TRBV28 | 17 | CASSSPAAGGATDTQYF
TRBJ1-5 | TRBV6-5 | 13 | CASSFDSNQPQHF